The clone carrying this TCR beta chain was counted many times. The PBMCs studied were ones that came from 10 ml fresh peripheral blood. The data derive from a study of T cells in Graves' hyperthyroidism and ophthalmopathy. Study-level information: Any treatment followed the collection of peripheral blood at initial diagnosis.

Researchers amplified the TCR beta CDR3 regions from RNA transcripts. A set of HTBI primers served as the primers for a first-round RT-PCR of the TCR CDR3. TCRdb ran MiXCR on the multiplex PCR reads and lists one entry per CDR3 protein. The data hold hundreds of thousands of distinct CDR3 sequences, with about 14% observed a single time. Germline CDR1 and CDR2: LNHNV and YYDKDF (reference sequence). V lost 0 bases, J lost 4 bases, and 13 bases lay in between. The CDR3 contains 15 residues. The receptor was isolated from a woman between 45 and 60 years old with Graves' ophthalmopathy. The V call is TRBV15, the J call TRBJ2-7, with TRBD2 as a possible D gene (5 bases). Sequencing input: blood. For the CDR3, the DNA is TGTGCCACCAGCAGAGATCCGGCTAGCCCTTACGAGCAGTACTTC. Protein: CATSRDPASPYEQYF.